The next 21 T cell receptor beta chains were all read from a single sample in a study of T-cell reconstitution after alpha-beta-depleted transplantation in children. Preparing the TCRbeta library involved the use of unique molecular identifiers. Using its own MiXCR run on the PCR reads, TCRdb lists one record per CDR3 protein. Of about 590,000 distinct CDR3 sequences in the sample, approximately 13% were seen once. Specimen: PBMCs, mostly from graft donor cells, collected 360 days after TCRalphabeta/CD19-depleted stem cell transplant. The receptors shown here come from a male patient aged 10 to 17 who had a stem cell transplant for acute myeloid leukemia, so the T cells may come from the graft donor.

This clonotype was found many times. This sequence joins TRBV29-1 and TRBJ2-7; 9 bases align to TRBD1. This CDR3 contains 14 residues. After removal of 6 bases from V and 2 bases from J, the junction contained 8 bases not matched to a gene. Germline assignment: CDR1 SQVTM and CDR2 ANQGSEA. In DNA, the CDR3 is TGCAGCGTGCCAACAGGGGGCTCTCCCTACGAGCAGTACTTC. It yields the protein CSVPTGGSPYEQYF.

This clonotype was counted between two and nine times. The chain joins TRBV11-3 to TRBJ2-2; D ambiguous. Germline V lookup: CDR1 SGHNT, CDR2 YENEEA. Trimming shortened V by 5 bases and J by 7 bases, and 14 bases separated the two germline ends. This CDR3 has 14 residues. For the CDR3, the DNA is TGTGCCAGCAGCCCGGACCCGCAAGGCGGGGAGCTGTTTTTT. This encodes CASSPDPQGGELFF.

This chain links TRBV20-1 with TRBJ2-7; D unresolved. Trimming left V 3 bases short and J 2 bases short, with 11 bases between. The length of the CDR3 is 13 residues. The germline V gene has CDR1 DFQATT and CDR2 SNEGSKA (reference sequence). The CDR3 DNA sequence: TGCAGTGCTAGTTTACCTGACACCTACGAGCAGTACTTC. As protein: CSASLPDTYEQYF.

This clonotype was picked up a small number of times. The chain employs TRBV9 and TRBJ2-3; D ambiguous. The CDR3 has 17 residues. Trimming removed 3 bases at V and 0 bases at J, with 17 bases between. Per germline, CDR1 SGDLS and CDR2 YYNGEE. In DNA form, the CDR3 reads TGTGCCAGCAGCGCTAGAGGAGTGGGGATTAGCACAGATACGCAGTATTTT. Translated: CASSARGVGISTDTQYF. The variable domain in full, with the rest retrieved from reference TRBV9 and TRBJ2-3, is DSGVTQTPKHLITATGQRVTLRCSPRSGDLSVYWYQQSLDQGLQFLIQYYNGEERAKGNILERFSAQQFPDLHSELNLSSLELGDSALYFCASSARGVGISTDTQYFGPGTRLTVL.

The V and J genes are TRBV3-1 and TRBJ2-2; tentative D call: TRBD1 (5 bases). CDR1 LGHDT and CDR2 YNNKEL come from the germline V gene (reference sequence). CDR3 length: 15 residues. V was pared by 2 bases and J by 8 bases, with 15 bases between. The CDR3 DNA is TGTGCCAGCAGCCAACTACGGCAGGGTCGAGGGGAGCTGTTTTTT. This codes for CASSQLRQGRGELFF. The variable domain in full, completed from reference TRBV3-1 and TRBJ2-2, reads DTAVSQTPKYLVTQMGNDKSIKCEQNLGHDTMYWYKQDSKKFLKIMFSYNNKELIINETVPNRFSPKSPDKAHLNLHINSLELGDSAVYFCASSQLRQGRGELFFGEGSRLTVL.

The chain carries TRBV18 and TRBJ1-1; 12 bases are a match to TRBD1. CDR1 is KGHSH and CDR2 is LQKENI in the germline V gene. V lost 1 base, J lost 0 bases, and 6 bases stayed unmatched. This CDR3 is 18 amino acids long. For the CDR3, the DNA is TGTGCCAGCTCACCACTGGGGACAGGGGGCCCCATGAACACTGAAGCTTTCTTT. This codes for CASSPLGTGGPMNTEAFF.

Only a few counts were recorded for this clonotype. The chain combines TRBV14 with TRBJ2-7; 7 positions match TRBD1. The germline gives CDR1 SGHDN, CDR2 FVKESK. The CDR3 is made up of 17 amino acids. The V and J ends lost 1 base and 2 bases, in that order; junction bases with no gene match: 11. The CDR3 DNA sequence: TGTGCCAGCAGCCAAGTGAGCCGGACAGGCTATACCTACGAGCAGTACTTC. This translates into CASSQVSRTGYTYEQYF.

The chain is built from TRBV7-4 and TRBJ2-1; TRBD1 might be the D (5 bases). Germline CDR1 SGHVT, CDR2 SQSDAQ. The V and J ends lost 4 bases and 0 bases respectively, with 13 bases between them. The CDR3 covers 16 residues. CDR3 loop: CASSYPRTSSYNEQFF. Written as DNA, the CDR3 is TGTGCCAGCAGCTATCCGCGGACAAGCTCCTACAATGAGCAGTTCTTC. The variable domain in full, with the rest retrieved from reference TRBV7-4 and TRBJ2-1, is GAGVSQSPRYKVAKRGRDVALRCDSISGHVTLYWYRQTLGQGSEVLTYSQSDAQRDKSGRPSGRFSAERPERSVSTLKIQRTEQGDSAVYLCASSYPRTSSYNEQFFGPGTRLTVL.

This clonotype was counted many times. DNA for the CDR3: TGTGCCACCAGCAGAGATGCAGGACTAGCGGGAGGTCTAGGCGGGGAGCTGTTTTTT. Its protein is CATSRDAGLAGGLGGELFF. The gene calls are TRBV15 and TRBJ2-2; 14 nucleotides align to TRBD2. The junction had 10 bases not matched to a gene; V was cut back by 0 bases and J by 7 bases. CDR1 LNHNV and CDR2 YYDKDF come from the germline V gene (reference sequence). CDR3 length: 19 amino acids.

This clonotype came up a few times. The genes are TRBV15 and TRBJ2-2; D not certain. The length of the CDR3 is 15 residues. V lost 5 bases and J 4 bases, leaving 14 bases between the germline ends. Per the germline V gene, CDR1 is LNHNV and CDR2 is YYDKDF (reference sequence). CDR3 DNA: TGTGCCACCAGCCTCATAGACAAGGGCACCGGGGAGCTGTTTTTT. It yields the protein CATSLIDKGTGELFF.

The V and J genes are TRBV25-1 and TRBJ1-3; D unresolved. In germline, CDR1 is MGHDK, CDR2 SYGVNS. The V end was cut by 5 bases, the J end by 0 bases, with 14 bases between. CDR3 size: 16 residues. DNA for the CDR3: TGTGCCAGCAGTCCAGACTTAACAAGCTCTGGAAACACCATATATTTT. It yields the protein CASSPDLTSSGNTIYF.

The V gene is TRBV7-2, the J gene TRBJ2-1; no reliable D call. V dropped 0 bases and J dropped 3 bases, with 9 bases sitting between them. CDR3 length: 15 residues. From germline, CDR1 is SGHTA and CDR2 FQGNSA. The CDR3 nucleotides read TGTGCCAGCAGCTTAGCTGGGCCGGGCTACAATGAGCAGTTCTTC. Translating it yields CASSLAGPGYNEQFF.

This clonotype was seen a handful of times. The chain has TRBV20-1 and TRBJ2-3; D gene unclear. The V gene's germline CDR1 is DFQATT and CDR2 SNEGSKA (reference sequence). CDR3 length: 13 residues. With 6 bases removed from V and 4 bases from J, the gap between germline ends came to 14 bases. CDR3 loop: CSASVLPPDTQYF. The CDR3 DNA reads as TGCAGTGCCTCGGTGCTCCCGCCAGATACGCAGTATTTT.

The CDR3 reads CACRDFNEKLFF. The CDR3 nucleotides are TGTGCCTGCCGGGACTTCAATGAAAAACTGTTTTTT. The gene calls are TRBV30 and TRBJ1-4, with a weak D call TRBD1 (5 bases). Deletions cut 6 bases from V and 5 bases from J, with 10 bases between. The CDR3 loop spans 12 amino acids. The V gene's germline CDR1 is GTSNPN and CDR2 SVGIG (reference sequence).

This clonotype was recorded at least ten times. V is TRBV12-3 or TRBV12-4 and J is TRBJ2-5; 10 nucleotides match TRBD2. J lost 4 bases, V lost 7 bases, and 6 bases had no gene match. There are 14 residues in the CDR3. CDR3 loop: CASNVAGGGETQYF. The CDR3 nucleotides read TGTGCCAGCAATGTAGCGGGAGGCGGAGAGACCCAGTACTTC.

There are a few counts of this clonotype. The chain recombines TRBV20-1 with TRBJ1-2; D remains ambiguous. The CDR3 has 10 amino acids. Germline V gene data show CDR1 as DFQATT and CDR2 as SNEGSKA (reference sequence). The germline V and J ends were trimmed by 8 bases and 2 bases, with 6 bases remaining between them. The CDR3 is CSNGNYGYTF. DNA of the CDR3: TGCAGTAACGGGAACTATGGCTACACCTTC.

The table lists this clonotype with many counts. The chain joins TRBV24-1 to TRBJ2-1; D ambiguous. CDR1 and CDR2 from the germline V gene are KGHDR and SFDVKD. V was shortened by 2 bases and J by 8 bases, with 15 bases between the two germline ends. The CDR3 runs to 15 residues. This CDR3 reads CATSDWRSGLDEQFF. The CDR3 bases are TGTGCCACCAGTGATTGGCGGTCCGGCCTCGATGAGCAGTTCTTC.

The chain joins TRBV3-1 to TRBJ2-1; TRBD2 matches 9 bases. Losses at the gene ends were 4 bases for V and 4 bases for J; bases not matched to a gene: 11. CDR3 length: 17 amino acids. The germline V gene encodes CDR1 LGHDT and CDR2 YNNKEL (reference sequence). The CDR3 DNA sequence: TGTGCCAGCAGCCCTGACCTCCCGGGACTAGCTTACAATGAGCAGTTCTTC. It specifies CASSPDLPGLAYNEQFF.

The CDR3 region is CSARYTGELFF. CDR3 DNA: TGCAGTGCCCGTTACACCGGGGAGCTGTTTTTT. The J gene is TRBJ2-2, the V gene TRBV20-1; the D is unclear. The CDR3 has 11 amino acids. Trimming pared 6 bases from V and 3 bases from J, leaving 5 bases between. In germline, CDR1 is DFQATT, CDR2 SNEGSKA (reference sequence).

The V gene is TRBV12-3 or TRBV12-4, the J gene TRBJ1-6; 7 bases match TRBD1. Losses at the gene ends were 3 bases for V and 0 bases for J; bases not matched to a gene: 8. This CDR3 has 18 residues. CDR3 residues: CASSFEQGPSSYNSPLHF. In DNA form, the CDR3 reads TGTGCCAGCAGTTTTGAACAGGGGCCGAGCTCCTATAATTCACCCCTCCACTTT.

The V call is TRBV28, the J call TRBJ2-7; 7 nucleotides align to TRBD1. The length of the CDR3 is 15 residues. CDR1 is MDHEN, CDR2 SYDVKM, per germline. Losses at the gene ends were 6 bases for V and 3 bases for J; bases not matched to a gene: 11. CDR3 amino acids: CASSLQRGLIYEQYF. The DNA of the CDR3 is TGTGCCAGCAGCTTGCAAAGGGGGCTGATCTACGAGCAGTACTTC.